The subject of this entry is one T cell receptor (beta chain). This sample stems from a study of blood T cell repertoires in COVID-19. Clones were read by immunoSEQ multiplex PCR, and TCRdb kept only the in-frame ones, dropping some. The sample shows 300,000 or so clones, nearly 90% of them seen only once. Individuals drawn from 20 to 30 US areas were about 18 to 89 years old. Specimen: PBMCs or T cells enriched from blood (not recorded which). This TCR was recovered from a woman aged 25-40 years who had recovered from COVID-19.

The CDR3 sequence is CASSYRGLKETQYF. As DNA, the CDR3 is TGTGCCAGCAGTTACCGGGGACTAAAGGAGACCCAGTACTTC. This chain links TRBV6-6 with TRBJ2-5; 7 nucleotides align to TRBD2. J lost 5 bases, V lost 2 bases, and 5 bases had no gene match. The CDR3 totals 14 residues. The germline CDR1 and CDR2 sequences are MNHNY and SVGAGI (reference sequence).